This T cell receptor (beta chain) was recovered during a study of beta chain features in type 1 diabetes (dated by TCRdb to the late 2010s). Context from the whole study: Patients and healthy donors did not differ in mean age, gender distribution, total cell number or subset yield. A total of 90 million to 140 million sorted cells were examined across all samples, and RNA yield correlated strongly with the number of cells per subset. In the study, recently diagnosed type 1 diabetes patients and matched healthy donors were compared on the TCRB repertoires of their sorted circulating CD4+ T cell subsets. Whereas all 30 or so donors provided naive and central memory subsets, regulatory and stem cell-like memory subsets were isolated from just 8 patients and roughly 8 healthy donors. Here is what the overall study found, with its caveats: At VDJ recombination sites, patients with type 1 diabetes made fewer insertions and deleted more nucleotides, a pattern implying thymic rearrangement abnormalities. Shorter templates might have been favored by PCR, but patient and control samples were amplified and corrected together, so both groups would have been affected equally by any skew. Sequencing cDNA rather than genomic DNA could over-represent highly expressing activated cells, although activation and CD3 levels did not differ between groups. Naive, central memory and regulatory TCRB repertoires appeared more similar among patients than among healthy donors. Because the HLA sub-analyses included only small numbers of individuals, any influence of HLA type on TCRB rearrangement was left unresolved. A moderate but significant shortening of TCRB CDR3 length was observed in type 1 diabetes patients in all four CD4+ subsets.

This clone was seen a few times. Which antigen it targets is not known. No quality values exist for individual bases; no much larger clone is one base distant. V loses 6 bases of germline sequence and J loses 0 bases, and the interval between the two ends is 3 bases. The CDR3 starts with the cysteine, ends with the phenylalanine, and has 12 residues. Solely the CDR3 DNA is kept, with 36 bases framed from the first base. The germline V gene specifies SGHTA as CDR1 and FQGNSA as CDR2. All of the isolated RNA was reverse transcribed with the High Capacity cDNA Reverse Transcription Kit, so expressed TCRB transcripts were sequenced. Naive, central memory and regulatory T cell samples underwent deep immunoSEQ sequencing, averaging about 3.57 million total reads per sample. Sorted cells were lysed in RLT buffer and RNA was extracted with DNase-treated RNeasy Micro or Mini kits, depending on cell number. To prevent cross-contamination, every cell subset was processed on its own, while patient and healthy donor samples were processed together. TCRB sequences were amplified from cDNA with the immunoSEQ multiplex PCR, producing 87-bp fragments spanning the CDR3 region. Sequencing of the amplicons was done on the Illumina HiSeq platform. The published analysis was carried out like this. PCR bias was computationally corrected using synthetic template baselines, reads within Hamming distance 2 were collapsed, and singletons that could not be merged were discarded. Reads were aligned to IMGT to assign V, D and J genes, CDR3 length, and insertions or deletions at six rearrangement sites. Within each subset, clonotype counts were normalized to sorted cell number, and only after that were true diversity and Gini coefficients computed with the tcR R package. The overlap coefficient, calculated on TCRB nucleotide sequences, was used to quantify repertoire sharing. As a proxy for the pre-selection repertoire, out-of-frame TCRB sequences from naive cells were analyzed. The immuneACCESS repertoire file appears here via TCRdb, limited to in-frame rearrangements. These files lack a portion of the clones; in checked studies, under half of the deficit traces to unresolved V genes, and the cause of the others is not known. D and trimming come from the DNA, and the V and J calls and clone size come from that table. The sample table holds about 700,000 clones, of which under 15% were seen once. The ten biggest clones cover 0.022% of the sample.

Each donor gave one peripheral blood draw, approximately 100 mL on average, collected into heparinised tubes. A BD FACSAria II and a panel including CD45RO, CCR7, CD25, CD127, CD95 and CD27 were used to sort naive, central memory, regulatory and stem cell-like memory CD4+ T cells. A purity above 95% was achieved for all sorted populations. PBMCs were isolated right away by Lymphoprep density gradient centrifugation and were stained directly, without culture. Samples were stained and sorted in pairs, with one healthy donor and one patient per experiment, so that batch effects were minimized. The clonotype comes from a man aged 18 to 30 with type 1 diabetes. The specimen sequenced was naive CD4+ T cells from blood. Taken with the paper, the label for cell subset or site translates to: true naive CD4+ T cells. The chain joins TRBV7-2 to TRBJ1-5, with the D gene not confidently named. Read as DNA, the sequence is TGTGCCAGCAGTGGTAGCAATCAGCCCCAGCATTTT. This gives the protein CASSGSNQPQHF.